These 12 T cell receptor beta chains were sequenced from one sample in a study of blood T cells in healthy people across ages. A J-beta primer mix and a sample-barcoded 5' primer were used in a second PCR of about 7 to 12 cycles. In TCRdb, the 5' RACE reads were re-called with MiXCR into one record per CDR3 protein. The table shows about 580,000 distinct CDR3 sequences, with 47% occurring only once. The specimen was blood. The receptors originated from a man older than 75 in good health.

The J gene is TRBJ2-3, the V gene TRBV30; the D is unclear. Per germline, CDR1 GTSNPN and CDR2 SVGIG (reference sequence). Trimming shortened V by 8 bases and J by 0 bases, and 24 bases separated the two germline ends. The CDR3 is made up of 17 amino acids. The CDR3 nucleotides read TGTGCCAGTACCTCCTCCAGCTCGGCGCTAAGCACAGATACGCAGTATTTT. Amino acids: CASTSSSSALSTDTQYF.

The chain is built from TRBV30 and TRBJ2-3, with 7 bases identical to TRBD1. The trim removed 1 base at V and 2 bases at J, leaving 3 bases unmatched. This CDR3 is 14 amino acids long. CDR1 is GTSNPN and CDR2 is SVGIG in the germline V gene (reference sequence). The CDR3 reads CAWSGDSLTDTQYF. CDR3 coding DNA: TGTGCCTGGAGTGGGGACAGTCTCACAGATACGCAGTATTTT.

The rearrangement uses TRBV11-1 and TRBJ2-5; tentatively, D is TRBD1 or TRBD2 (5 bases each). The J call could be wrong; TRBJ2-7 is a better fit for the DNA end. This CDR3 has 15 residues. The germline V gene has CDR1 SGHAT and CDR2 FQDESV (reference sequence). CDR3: CASSLDQGRLYEQYF. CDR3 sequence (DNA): TGTGCCAGCAGCTTGGACCAGGGACGGCTCTACGAGCAGTACTTC.

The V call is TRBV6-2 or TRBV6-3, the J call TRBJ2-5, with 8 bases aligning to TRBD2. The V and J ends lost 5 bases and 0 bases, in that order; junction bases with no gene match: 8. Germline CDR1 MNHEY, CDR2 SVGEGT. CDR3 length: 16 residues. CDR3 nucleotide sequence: TGTGCCAGCAGTCCCGTAGCGGGGCGGTACCAAGAGACCCAGTACTTC. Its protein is CASSPVAGRYQETQYF.

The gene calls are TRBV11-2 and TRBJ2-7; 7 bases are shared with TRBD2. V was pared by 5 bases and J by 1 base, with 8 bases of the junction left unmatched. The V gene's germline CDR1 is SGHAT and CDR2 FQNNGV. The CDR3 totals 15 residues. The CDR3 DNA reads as TGTGCCAGCAGCCCTAGCGGCTATAGTTCCTACGAGCAGTACTTC. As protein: CASSPSGYSSYEQYF.

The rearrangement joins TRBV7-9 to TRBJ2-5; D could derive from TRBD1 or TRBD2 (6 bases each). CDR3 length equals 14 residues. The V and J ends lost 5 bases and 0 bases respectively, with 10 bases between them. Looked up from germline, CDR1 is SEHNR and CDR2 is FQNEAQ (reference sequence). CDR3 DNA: TGTGCCAGCAGCAAAGGGGGGAACCAAGAGACCCAGTACTTC. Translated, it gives CASSKGGNQETQYF.

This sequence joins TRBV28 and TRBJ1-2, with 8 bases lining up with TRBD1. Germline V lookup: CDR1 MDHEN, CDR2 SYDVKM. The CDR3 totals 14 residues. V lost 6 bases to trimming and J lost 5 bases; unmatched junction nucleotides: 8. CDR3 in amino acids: CASSPGDRSYGYTF. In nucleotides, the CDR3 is TGTGCCAGCAGCCCGGGGGACAGGTCATATGGCTACACCTTC.

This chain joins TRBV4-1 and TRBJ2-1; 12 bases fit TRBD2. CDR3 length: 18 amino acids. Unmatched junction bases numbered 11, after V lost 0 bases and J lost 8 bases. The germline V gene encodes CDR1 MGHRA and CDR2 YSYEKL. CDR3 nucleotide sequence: TGCGCCAGCAGCCAAGATGCGGCTAGCGGGAGGGCCGGTTATGAGCAGTTCTTC. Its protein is CASSQDAASGRAGYEQFF.

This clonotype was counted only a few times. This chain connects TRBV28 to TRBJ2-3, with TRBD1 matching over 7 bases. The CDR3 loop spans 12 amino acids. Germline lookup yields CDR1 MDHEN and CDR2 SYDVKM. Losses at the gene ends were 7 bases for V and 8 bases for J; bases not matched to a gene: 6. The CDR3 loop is CASTIRQGTQYF. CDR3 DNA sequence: TGTGCCAGCACCATCCGACAGGGTACGCAGTATTTT.

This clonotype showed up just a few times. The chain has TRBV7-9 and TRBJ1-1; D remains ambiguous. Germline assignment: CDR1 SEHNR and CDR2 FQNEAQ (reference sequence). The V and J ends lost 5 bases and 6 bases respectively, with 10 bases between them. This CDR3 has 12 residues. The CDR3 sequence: CASSPPTAEAFF. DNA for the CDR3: TGTGCCAGCAGCCCCCCGACGGCTGAAGCTTTCTTT. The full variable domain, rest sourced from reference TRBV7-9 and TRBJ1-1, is DTGVSQNPRHKITKRGQNVTFRCDPISEHNRLYWYRQTLGQGPEFLTYFQNEAQLEKSRLLSDRFSAERPKGSFSTLEIQRTEQGDSAMYLCASSPPTAEAFFGQGTRLTVV.

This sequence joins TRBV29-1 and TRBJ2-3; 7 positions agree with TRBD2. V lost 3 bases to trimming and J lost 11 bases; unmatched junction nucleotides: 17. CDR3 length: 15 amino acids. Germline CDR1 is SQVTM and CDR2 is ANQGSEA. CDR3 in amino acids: CSVEALAGVIWVQYF. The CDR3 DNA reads TGCAGCGTTGAGGCGCTGGCGGGGGTCATTTGGGTGCAGTATTTT.

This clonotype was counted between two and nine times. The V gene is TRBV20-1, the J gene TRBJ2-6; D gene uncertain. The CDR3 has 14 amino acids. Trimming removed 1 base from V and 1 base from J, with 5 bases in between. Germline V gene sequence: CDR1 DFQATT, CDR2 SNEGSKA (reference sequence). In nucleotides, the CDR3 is TGCAGTGCTAGAGTGGGATCTGGGGCCAACGTCCTGACTTTC. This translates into CSARVGSGANVLTF.